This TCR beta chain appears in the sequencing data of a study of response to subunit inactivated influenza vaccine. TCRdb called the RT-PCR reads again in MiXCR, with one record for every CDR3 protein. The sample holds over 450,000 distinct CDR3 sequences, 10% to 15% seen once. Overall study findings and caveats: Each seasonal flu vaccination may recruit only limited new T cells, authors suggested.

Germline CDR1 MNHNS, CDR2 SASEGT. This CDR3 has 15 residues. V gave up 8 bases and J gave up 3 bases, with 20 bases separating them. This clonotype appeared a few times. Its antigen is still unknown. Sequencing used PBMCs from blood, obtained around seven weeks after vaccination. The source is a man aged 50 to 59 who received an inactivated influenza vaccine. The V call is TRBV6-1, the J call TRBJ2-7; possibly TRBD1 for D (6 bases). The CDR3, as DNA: TGTGCCAGCCGCCTTTCGGGACACCCGGACTACGAGCAGTACTTC. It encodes CASRLSGHPDYEQYF.